The 31 T cell receptor beta chains below were found in one sample sequenced in a study of beta chain features in type 1 diabetes. Isolated RNA was reverse transcribed in full, so expressed TCRB transcripts were sequenced. Repertoires were generated with immunoSEQ multiplex PCR, while TCRdb's copy carries only in-frame clones and drops some. The sample lists around 170,000 clones; approximately 9.1% were seen once. Sequenced material: central memory CD4+ T cells from blood. These receptors were collected from a woman aged 18-29 years in good health.

This rearrangement joins TRBV5-1 to TRBJ1-1; possible D gene TRBD1, 5 bases. Trimming pared 5 bases from V and 2 bases from J, leaving 10 bases between. The CDR3 contains 13 residues. Looked up from germline, CDR1 is SGHRS and CDR2 is YFSETQ. CDR3 sequence: CASRTATNTEAFF. In nucleotides, the CDR3 is TGCGCCAGCAGGACAGCAACTAACACTGAAGCTTTCTTT. Full variable domain (rest looked up from reference TRBV5-1 and TRBJ1-1): KAGVTQTPRYLIKTRGQQVTLSCSPISGHRSVSWYQQTPGQGLQFLFEYFSETQRNKGNFPGRFSGRQFSNSRSEMNVSTLELGDSALYLCASRTATNTEAFFGQGTRLTVV.

The V gene is TRBV5-1, the J gene TRBJ2-2; D is perhaps TRBD1 (6 bases). The CDR3 totals 14 residues. Looked up from germline, CDR1 is SGHRS and CDR2 is YFSETQ. Trimming removed 2 bases from V and 7 bases from J, with 12 bases in between. The CDR3 nucleotides are TGCGCCAGCAGCTTTAACAGGGTCGGCGGGGAGCTGTTTTTT. Its protein product is CASSFNRVGGELFF.

The V gene is TRBV19, the J gene TRBJ2-5, with D possibly being TRBD2 (5 bases). This CDR3 region has 12 residues. The V gene lost 4 bases and the J gene lost 4 bases, with 7 bases spanning the gap. Germline assignment: CDR1 LNHDA and CDR2 SQIVND (reference sequence). The DNA of the CDR3 is TGTGCCAGTAGTACGGAGGCAGAGACCCAGTACTTC. This sequence encodes CASSTEAETQYF. The complete variable domain, with remaining parts taken from reference TRBV19 and TRBJ2-5, reads DGGITQSPKYLFRKEGQNVTLSCEQNLNHDAMYWYRQDPGQGLRLIYYSQIVNDFQKGDIAEGYSVSREKKESFPLTVTSAQKNPTAFYLCASSTEAETQYFGPGTRLLVL.

This clone has just a few counts. The chain employs TRBV6-5 and TRBJ1-2; 9 bases are a match to TRBD1. Germline values: CDR1 MNHEY, CDR2 SVGAGI. Trimming took 6 bases from V and 8 from J; bases not matched to a gene: 10. The CDR3 is 14 residues long. For the CDR3, the DNA is TGTGCCAGCAGGGTCGGGACAGGGTATGCGGGCTACACCTTC. Residues: CASRVGTGYAGYTF.

The rearrangement uses TRBV2 and TRBJ2-2, with D perhaps TRBD2 (6 bases). The CDR3 sequence is 15 residues long. Trimming took off 3 bases at V and 3 bases at J, with 11 bases between the two ends. Germline-derived CDR1 and CDR2 are SNHLY and FYNNEI. The CDR3: CASSEAGRYTGELFF. DNA for the CDR3: TGTGCCAGCAGTGAGGCAGGGAGGTACACCGGGGAGCTGTTTTTT.

This clone was found many times. One junction end does not reproduce the germline sequence, and a read error may be involved. The rearrangement uses TRBV5-6 and TRBJ2-7; D possibly corresponds to TRBD2 (5 bases). The CDR3 has 12 residues. CDR1 and CDR2 (germline): SGHDT, YYEEEE. The DNA for the CDR3 is TGTGCCAGCAGCCTGTGGACTGCCGATGAGGACTTC. It specifies CASSLWTADEDF.

This clone was picked up a small number of times. The rearrangement uses TRBV18 and TRBJ2-1; TRBD1 might be the D (6 bases). V shed 4 bases and J shed 2 bases, with 6 bases lying between them. There are 13 residues in the CDR3. Germline lookup yields CDR1 KGHSH and CDR2 LQKENI. For the CDR3, the DNA is TGTGCCAGCTCACGGACAGCCTACAATGAGCAGTTCTTC. Translated: CASSRTAYNEQFF.

This chain uses TRBV4-2 with TRBJ1-1; possibly TRBD1 for D (6 bases). Germline V CDR1 and CDR2: LGHNA, YNFKEQ. Trimming pared 4 bases from V and 7 bases from J, leaving 16 bases between. The CDR3 runs 14 residues. CDR3 nucleotides: TGTGCCAGCAGCCCACGGGAGGGGGACTTTGAAGCTTTCTTT. It translates to CASSPREGDFEAFF.

In its sample, this clone was seen many times. This chain links TRBV7-2 with TRBJ1-6; possible D gene TRBD1, 6 bases. In germline, CDR1 is SGHTA, CDR2 FQGNSA. This CDR3 contains 15 residues. Trimming left V 2 bases short and J 6 bases short, with 11 bases between. The CDR3, as DNA: TGTGCCAGCAGCTTACACGGACAGCCTAATTCACCCCTCCACTTT. Translating it yields CASSLHGQPNSPLHF.

The rearrangement uses TRBV7-9 and TRBJ1-6; TRBD1 matches 8 bases. The CDR3 totals 13 residues. In germline, CDR1 is SEHNR, CDR2 FQNEAQ (reference sequence). The V and J ends lost 3 bases and 15 bases, in that order; junction bases with no gene match: 7. CDR3 protein: CASSLGTGSVLHF. The CDR3 nucleotides read TGTGCCAGCAGCTTGGGGACAGGCTCAGTCCTCCACTTT.

The chain is built from TRBV4-3 and TRBJ2-1; 7 bases match TRBD2. Unmatched junction bases numbered 3, after V lost 0 bases and J lost 1 base. CDR3 length: 16 amino acids. Per the germline V gene, CDR1 is LGHNA and CDR2 is YSLEER. The CDR3 loop is CASSQDNSGSYNEQFF. The CDR3 DNA follows: TGCGCCAGCAGCCAAGATAATAGCGGGTCCTACAATGAGCAGTTCTTC.

The chain combines TRBV7-2 with TRBJ2-1, with D possibly TRBD1 on 6 matching bases. V was pared by 4 bases and J by 6 bases, with 10 bases between. The CDR3 extends over 13 amino acids. Germline CDR1 SGHTA, CDR2 FQGNSA. CDR3 nucleotides: TGTGCCAGCAGCTCTGAACAGGGCAATGAGCAGTTCTTC. It codes for CASSSEQGNEQFF. The variable domain in full, completed from reference TRBV7-2 and TRBJ2-1, reads GAGVSQSPSNKVTEKGKDVELRCDPISGHTALYWYRQSLGQGLEFLIYFQGNSAPDKSGLPSDRFSAERTGGSVSTLTIQRTQQEDSAVYLCASSSEQGNEQFFGPGTRLTVL.

This clone was counted ten times or more. J is TRBJ2-3 and V is TRBV30, with 9 bases lining up with TRBD1. Germline V CDR1 and CDR2: GTSNPN, SVGIG (reference sequence). The trim removed 3 bases at V and 12 bases at J, leaving 7 bases unmatched. The CDR3 has 12 residues. The chain's CDR3 is CAWSVQGAVQYF. The CDR3 nucleotides are TGTGCCTGGAGCGTACAGGGGGCGGTACAGTATTTT.

This clone was seen more than once but under ten times. The chain combines TRBV2 with TRBJ2-5; 8 nucleotides agree with TRBD2. CDR3 size: 14 residues. Germline loops: CDR1 SNHLY, CDR2 FYNNEI. V lost 3 bases to trimming and J lost 5 bases; unmatched junction nucleotides: 5. For the CDR3, the DNA is TGTGCCAGCAGTGAGGAGCGGGAGTGGGAGACCCAGTACTTC. Translating it yields CASSEEREWETQYF.

The CDR3 spells CASSGTGWDSPLHF. The CDR3 DNA sequence: TGTGCCAGCAGTGGTACAGGGTGGGATTCACCCCTCCACTTT. This chain connects TRBV2 to TRBJ1-6; D perhaps matches TRBD1 (6 bases). Trimming removed 4 bases from V and 8 bases from J, with 12 bases in between. There are 14 residues in the CDR3. Germline loops: CDR1 SNHLY, CDR2 FYNNEI.

A few counts support this clone. The chain combines TRBV7-3 with TRBJ2-1, with TRBD2 matching over 7 bases. This CDR3 is 16 amino acids long. Unmatched junction bases numbered 16, after V lost 7 bases and J lost 7 bases. Germline loops: CDR1 SGHTA, CDR2 FQGTGA. CDR3 bases: TGTGCCAGCACCCGCCAGGTCGCGGGGGTTCGGAATGAGCAGTTCTTC. Translating gives CASTRQVAGVRNEQFF. Supplemented by reference TRBV7-3 and TRBJ2-1, the full variable domain reads GAGVSQTPSNKVTEKGKYVELRCDPISGHTALYWYRQSLGQGPEFLIYFQGTGAADDSGLPNDRFFAVRPEGSVSTLKIQRTERGDSAVYLCASTRQVAGVRNEQFFGPGTRLTVL.

This clone was seen a handful of times. The genes are TRBV29-1 and TRBJ1-2; 8 bases fit TRBD1. In germline, CDR1 is SQVTM, CDR2 ANQGSEA. This CDR3 region has 13 residues. After removal of 7 bases from V and 6 bases from J, the junction contained 10 bases not matched to a gene. CDR3 sequence: CSARGQGLNGYTF. For the CDR3, the DNA is TGCAGCGCCCGCGGACAGGGTCTTAATGGCTACACCTTC.

The chain uses TRBV7-2 and TRBJ2-5, with TRBD2 matching 10 bases. V gave up 2 bases and J gave up 5 bases; unmatched junction bases: 5. The CDR3 extends over 15 amino acids. Germline assignment: CDR1 SGHTA and CDR2 FQGNSA. The CDR3 DNA follows: TGTGCCAGCAGCTTAATGAGCGGGGGGGCGGAGACCCAGTACTTC. The encoded protein is CASSLMSGGAETQYF.

The chain joins TRBV7-9 to TRBJ2-7; 7 bases fit TRBD1. This CDR3 contains 14 residues. Germline CDR1 SEHNR, CDR2 FQNEAQ (reference sequence). The V segment lost 5 bases and the J segment 0 bases; nucleotides outside the gene matches: 4. CDR3 protein: CASSRGQDSYEQYF. DNA for the CDR3: TGTGCCAGCAGCCGCGGACAGGACTCCTACGAGCAGTACTTC. Based on the CDR3 plus reference TRBV7-9 and TRBJ2-7, the full variable domain is DTGVSQNPRHKITKRGQNVTFRCDPISEHNRLYWYRQTLGQGPEFLTYFQNEAQLEKSRLLSDRFSAERPKGSFSTLEIQRTEQGDSAMYLCASSRGQDSYEQYFGPGTRLTVT.

The V and J genes are TRBV28 and TRBJ2-3, with 7 bases aligning to TRBD2. The length of the CDR3 is 14 residues. The V gene end was trimmed by 2 bases and the J gene end by 6 bases; junction bases not matched to a gene: 5. Germline assignment: CDR1 MDHEN and CDR2 SYDVKM. CDR3 in amino acids: CASSLGGGVDTQYF. CDR3 DNA sequence: TGTGCCAGCAGTTTAGGCGGGGGAGTGGATACGCAGTATTTT. The full variable domain, in which reference TRBV28 and TRBJ2-3 provide the parts outside the CDR3, is DVKVTQSSRYLVKRTGEKVFLECVQDMDHENMFWYRQDPGLGLRLIYFSYDVKMKEKGDIPEGYSVSREKKERFSLILESASTNQTSMYLCASSLGGGVDTQYFGPGTRLTVL.

This clone occurred a few times. The chain joins TRBV5-4 to TRBJ1-1; the match to TRBD1 covers 8 bases. The V gene end was trimmed by 7 bases and the J gene end by 0 bases; junction bases not matched to a gene: 5. This CDR3 has 14 amino acids. Germline CDR1 is SGHNT and CDR2 is YYREEE (reference sequence). The CDR3 loop reads CASDRGQMNTEAFF. The DNA of the CDR3 is TGTGCCAGCGACAGGGGCCAAATGAACACTGAAGCTTTCTTT.

This clone turned up a few times. This chain connects TRBV5-1 to TRBJ2-7; 7 bases map to TRBD1. CDR1 is SGHRS and CDR2 is YFSETQ in the germline V gene. The V and J ends lost 4 bases and 3 bases, in that order; junction bases with no gene match: 10. This CDR3 has 15 residues. In DNA form, the CDR3 reads TGCGCCAGCAGCCCCCAAGGGGGCGGAGACTACGAGCAGTACTTC. Translation gives CASSPQGGGDYEQYF.

A few counts support this clone. The chain is built from TRBV5-1 and TRBJ2-7, with TRBD2 identical over 11 bases. Germline V lookup: CDR1 SGHRS, CDR2 YFSETQ. The CDR3 sequence is 15 residues long. Trimming cost V 0 bases and J 7 bases; bases outside gene matches: 6. As DNA, the CDR3 is TGCGCCAGCAGCTTGGCACTAGCGGGAGTTGGGGAGCAGTACTTC. Translated: CASSLALAGVGEQYF.

The CDR3 coding sequence is TGTGCCAGCAGCGTATCGCCCTTGGACAGCTCCATTCAGTACTTC. Residues: CASSVSPLDSSIQYF. The chain is built from TRBV7-2 and TRBJ2-4; D is perhaps TRBD1 (6 bases). With 5 bases removed from V and 9 bases from J, the gap between germline ends came to 20 bases. Germline V gives CDR1 SGHTA, CDR2 FQGNSA. This CDR3 contains 15 residues.

The chain has TRBV19 and TRBJ2-2; 7 nucleotides align to TRBD1. This CDR3 region has 15 residues. CDR1 and CDR2 (germline): LNHDA, SQIVND (reference sequence). V shed 4 bases, J shed 1 base, and the junction held 3 bases outside the gene matches. The CDR3 nucleotides read TGTGCCAGTAGTACGGGACAGTTGAACACCGGGGAGCTGTTTTTT. As protein: CASSTGQLNTGELFF.

This clone was observed a few times. The chain uses TRBV10-3 and TRBJ2-7; TRBD1 agrees at 7 bases. The germline V gene has CDR1 ENHRY and CDR2 SYGVKD. The CDR3 has 13 amino acids. The junction had 7 bases not matched to a gene; V was cut back by 5 bases and J by 6 bases. The CDR3 nucleotides read TGTGCCATCAGTAAACCGGGACAGCCCGAGCAGTACTTC. Residues: CAISKPGQPEQYF.

V gene TRBV7-9 combines with J gene TRBJ2-2, with D unresolved. This CDR3 contains 12 residues. Trimming left V 4 bases short and J 11 bases short, with 11 bases between. CDR1 SEHNR and CDR2 FQNEAQ come from the germline V gene (reference sequence). The CDR3 here is CASSSTLTELFF. As DNA, the CDR3 is TGTGCCAGCAGCTCAACCCTGACAGAGCTGTTTTTT.

This sequence joins TRBV5-1 and TRBJ1-6; the D is unclear. CDR3 length: 15 residues. CDR1 is SGHRS, CDR2 YFSETQ, per germline. The germline V and J ends were trimmed by 0 bases and 7 bases, with 11 bases remaining between them. Here the CDR3 reads CASSLAGSRNSPLHF. The CDR3 DNA reads TGCGCCAGCAGCTTGGCAGGCTCTCGGAATTCACCCCTCCACTTT.

This chain joins TRBV14 and TRBJ1-2, with D possibly TRBD1 on 5 matching bases. The CDR3 is made up of 12 amino acids. Trimming took 3 bases from V and 5 from J, leaving 7 bases between them. Germline V gene data show CDR1 as SGHDN and CDR2 as FVKESK. CDR3 nucleotide sequence: TGTGCCAGCAGCCACGGGGGGTATGGCTACACCTTC. Amino acid sequence: CASSHGGYGYTF. Full variable domain (missing parts from reference TRBV14 and TRBJ1-2): EAGVTQFPSHSVIEKGQTVTLRCDPISGHDNLYWYRRVMGKEIKFLLHFVKESKQDESGMPNNRFLAERTGGTYSTLKVQPAELEDSGVYFCASSHGGYGYTFGSGTRLTVV.

This clone was found a few times. The V gene is TRBV5-1, the J gene TRBJ2-7; the match to TRBD1 covers 7 bases. The V gene end was trimmed by 2 bases and the J gene end by 1 base; junction bases not matched to a gene: 3. The CDR3 extends over 14 amino acids. Germline V gives CDR1 SGHRS, CDR2 YFSETQ. CDR3 in amino acids: CASSLSTGSYEQYF. The CDR3 DNA sequence: TGCGCCAGCAGCTTATCGACAGGGTCCTACGAGCAGTACTTC.

This clone was observed a few times. The chain recombines TRBV27 with TRBJ2-1, with 8 bases matching TRBD2. V gave up 4 bases and J gave up 7 bases; unmatched junction bases: 12. Per germline, CDR1 MNHEY and CDR2 SMNVEV (reference sequence). The CDR3 length is 16 residues. The CDR3 DNA reads as TGTGCCAGCAGTTCCTTGAACGCGGGACTAGTGAATGAGCAGTTCTTC. Translating gives CASSSLNAGLVNEQFF.